The clone carrying this T cell receptor beta chain has more than one count but fewer than ten. Its antigen is unknown. This sample is part of a study of post-analysis software for immune sequencing data. Whole-study results and caveats: Same-batch samples co-clustered strongly by F measure. Controls showed lower frequencies than patients for 4 or 5 TRBV segments, and TRBV5-6, TRBV5-1 and TRBV20-1 were among these.

Unique molecular identifiers had been added to the TCR beta cDNA libraries. Once about 0.9 to 11 million T cells were used, some 500,000 cDNA molecules resulted. Using its own MiXCR run on the PCR reads, TCRdb lists one record per CDR3 protein. This repertoire shows 500,000 to 600,000 distinct CDR3 sequences, roughly 45% found once; its top ten account for more than 1.5%. Germline CDR1 ENHRY, CDR2 SYGVKD. CDR3 length: 14 amino acids. V was clipped by 7 bases and J by 6 bases; unmatched bases: 10. The sequencing input was blood. The TCR was taken from a girl under 18 with multiple sclerosis. The chain joins TRBV10-3 to TRBJ1-2; TRBD1 matches 8 bases. The CDR3 sequence is CAIKSTGTGDGYTF. DNA for the CDR3: TGTGCCATCAAAAGTACCGGGACAGGCGATGGCTACACCTTC.